The 32 T cell receptor beta chains given below trace back to one sample, sequenced in a study of T cell repertoires in aging, cancer and after chemotherapy. Peripheral blood genomic DNA, not sorted cells or RNA, was the template. A mixed TRB-A/B primer pool amplified rearranged TRB by multiplex touch-down PCR. TCRdb reanalysed the multiplex PCR reads using MiXCR and keeps one entry per CDR3 protein. The sample includes nearly 11,000 distinct CDR3 sequences, more than 25% of them seen just once. Material for sequencing was blood. These receptors all stem from a human donor in good health.

This clonotype was counted between two and nine times. The chain has TRBV2 and TRBJ1-6; possibly TRBD1 for D (6 bases). With 3 bases removed from V and 8 bases from J, the gap between germline ends came to 17 bases. The CDR3 consists of 16 residues. CDR1 SNHLY and CDR2 FYNNEI come from the germline V gene. CDR3 in amino acids: CASSDPTTGWDSPLHF. The CDR3 bases are TGTGCCAGCAGTGATCCTACGACAGGTTGGGATTCACCCCTCCACTTT. Drawing the rest from reference TRBV2 and TRBJ1-6, the complete variable domain is EPEVTQTPSHQVTQMGQEVILRCVPISNHLYFYWYRQILGQKVEFLVSFYNNEISEKSEIFDDQFSVERPDGSNFTLKIRSTKLEDSAMYFCASSDPTTGWDSPLHFGNGTRLTVT.

This clonotype is medium-sized. This chain joins TRBV20-1 and TRBJ2-7, with D possibly being TRBD2 (5 bases). Per germline, CDR1 DFQATT and CDR2 SNEGSKA (reference sequence). The CDR3 extends over 15 amino acids. V was pared by 5 bases and J by 0 bases, with 17 bases between. The CDR3 loop is CSAPSSGKLSYEQYF. In DNA, the CDR3 is TGCAGTGCTCCATCCAGCGGCAAGCTCTCCTACGAGCAGTACTTC.

V usage is TRBV13 and J usage is TRBJ2-7; 10 bases align to TRBD2. The germline CDR1 and CDR2 sequences are PRHDT and FYEKMQ (reference sequence). The CDR3 contains 15 residues. The J segment lost 4 bases and the V segment lost 6 bases, leaving 9 bases of the junction unmatched. CDR3 coding DNA: TGTGCCAGCAGGCAAAGCGGGGGGGCGGTATACGAGCAGTACTTC. Protein product: CASRQSGGAVYEQYF.

This clonotype was seen a few times. The rearrangement uses TRBV20-1 and TRBJ2-3; 10 bases are shared with TRBD2. CDR3 size: 14 residues. CDR1 DFQATT and CDR2 SNEGSKA come from the germline V gene (reference sequence). V was pared by 6 bases and J by 0 bases, with 3 bases of the junction left unmatched. The CDR3 sequence is CSAKTSGSTDTQYF. For the CDR3, the DNA is TGCAGTGCGAAGACTAGCGGGAGCACAGATACGCAGTATTTT.

In its sample, this clonotype is medium-sized. The chain combines TRBV30 with TRBJ1-5; D uncertain. CDR1 and CDR2 (germline): GTSNPN, SVGIG (reference sequence). CDR3 length: 13 residues. Trimming removed 0 bases at V and 1 base at J, with 4 bases between. CDR3 sequence (DNA): TGTGCCTGGAGTGTCAGAAGCAATCAGCCCCAGCATTTT. It is translated as CAWSVRSNQPQHF.

V and J are TRBV11-3 and TRBJ2-1; perhaps TRBD2 as D (6 bases). The ends were cut back, 5 bases at V and 7 bases at J, with 12 bases in the middle. This CDR3 is 13 amino acids long. Germline CDR1 is SGHNT and CDR2 is YENEEA. CDR3 in DNA: TGTGCCAGCAGCCTTCGGGGGAGGAATGAGCAGTTCTTC. Translation gives CASSLRGRNEQFF.

This clonotype was seen only a few times. The V and J genes are TRBV7-2 and TRBJ1-2; no firm D call. The V end lost 1 base, the J end lost 1 base, and 7 bases lay between the germline ends. The CDR3 totals 14 residues. Germline V gives CDR1 SGHTA, CDR2 FQGNSA. DNA for the CDR3: TGTGCCAGCAGCTTAGAAGGGCTTAACTATGGCTACACCTTC. It encodes CASSLEGLNYGYTF.

The chain combines TRBV5-1 with TRBJ2-7; D uncertain. Germline loops: CDR1 SGHRS, CDR2 YFSETQ. This CDR3 spans 13 amino acids. Trimming took 0 bases from V and 3 from J, leaving 7 bases between them. CDR3 residues: CASSLVAGYEQYF. The CDR3 nucleotides are TGCGCCAGCAGCTTGGTCGCTGGCTACGAGCAGTACTTC.

This rearrangement joins TRBV7-2 to TRBJ2-5; D possibly corresponds to TRBD2 (6 bases). Germline V gives CDR1 SGHTA, CDR2 FQGNSA. V lost 1 base and J lost 3, with 18 bases in between. The CDR3 totals 17 residues. This CDR3 reads CASSLVGSGASKETQYF. The CDR3 nucleotides are TGTGCCAGCAGCTTAGTAGGGTCGGGAGCCTCAAAAGAGACCCAGTACTTC.

This chain links TRBV7-3 with TRBJ1-1; possible D gene TRBD1, 6 bases. This CDR3 has 15 amino acids. Germline V gene lookup returns CDR1 SGHTA and CDR2 FQGTGA. The ends were cut back, 5 bases at V and 3 bases at J, with 16 bases in the middle. This CDR3 reads CASSTTGLGDTEAFF. The CDR3 DNA sequence: TGTGCCAGCAGCACTACAGGGCTTGGAGACACTGAAGCTTTCTTT. Full variable domain (missing parts from reference TRBV7-3 and TRBJ1-1): GAGVSQTPSNKVTEKGKYVELRCDPISGHTALYWYRQSLGQGPEFLIYFQGTGAADDSGLPNDRFFAVRPEGSVSTLKIQRTERGDSAVYLCASSTTGLGDTEAFFGQGTRLTVV.

The chain joins TRBV20-1 to TRBJ2-1, with D perhaps TRBD2 (6 bases). The CDR3 consists of 14 residues. V was trimmed by 4 bases and J by 0 bases, leaving 10 bases between them. CDR1 is DFQATT and CDR2 is SNEGSKA in the germline V gene (reference sequence). The CDR3 sequence: CSAKRANSYNEQFF. CDR3 bases: TGCAGTGCTAAGCGGGCGAACTCCTACAATGAGCAGTTCTTC.

The chain couples TRBV21-1 to TRBJ1-2. TRBV21-1 constitutes a pseudogene. The CDR3 loop spans 15 amino acids. In nucleotides, the CDR3 is TGTGCCAGCAGCAAAGAAGAAAAGGGCTCCTATGGCTACACCTTC. As protein: CASSKEEKGSYGYTF.

This chain uses TRBV20-1 with TRBJ2-2; the match to TRBD1 covers 7 bases. Unmatched junction bases numbered 4, after V lost 6 bases and J lost 0 bases. The length of the CDR3 is 14 residues. In germline, CDR1 is DFQATT, CDR2 SNEGSKA (reference sequence). The DNA for the CDR3 is TGCAGTGCACCCGGGACAGCGAACACCGGGGAGCTGTTTTTT. Translated, it gives CSAPGTANTGELFF.

This clonotype was detected a few times. The rearrangement joins TRBV7-9 to TRBJ1-3; D unclear. Germline values: CDR1 SEHNR, CDR2 FQNEAQ (reference sequence). The CDR3 contains 13 residues. Trimming removed 3 bases at V and 0 bases at J, with 3 bases between. CDR3 amino acids: CASSLASGNTIYF. The CDR3, as DNA: TGTGCCAGCAGCTTGGCCTCTGGAAACACCATATATTTT. Using reference TRBV7-9 and TRBJ1-3 for the parts outside the CDR3, the full variable domain is DTGVSQNPRHKITKRGQNVTFRCDPISEHNRLYWYRQTLGQGPEFLTYFQNEAQLEKSRLLSDRFSAERPKGSFSTLEIQRTEQGDSAMYLCASSLASGNTIYFGEGSWLTVV.

The chain combines TRBV7-9 with TRBJ2-6, with D possibly matching TRBD1 (6 bases). The CDR3 has 16 amino acids. V was shortened by 5 bases and J by 0 bases, with 11 bases between the two germline ends. Germline-derived CDR1 and CDR2 are SEHNR and FQNEAQ (reference sequence). For the CDR3, the DNA is TGTGCCAGCAGCCTCCCAGGGGCCTCTGGGGCCAACGTCCTGACTTTC. It is translated as CASSLPGASGANVLTF.

The V call is TRBV6-1, the J call TRBJ2-1; 14 positions agree with TRBD2. Trimming took 5 bases from V and 10 from J; bases not matched to a gene: 10. CDR3 length: 16 amino acids. Germline CDR1 and CDR2: MNHNS and SASEGT. CDR3 sequence: CASSYSTSGRANEQFF. In DNA, the CDR3 is TGTGCCAGCAGTTATTCGACTAGCGGGAGGGCCAACGAGCAGTTCTTC.

This clonotype was found a few times. This chain joins TRBV11-2 and TRBJ2-3, with D perhaps matching TRBD1 or TRBD2 (6 bases each). Between the trimmed V and J ends, which lost 1 base and 4 bases, there was a span of 12 bases. The germline CDR1 and CDR2 sequences are SGHAT and FQNNGV. This CDR3 has 15 amino acids. This CDR3 reads CASSLVGGQADTQYF. The CDR3 nucleotides read TGTGCCAGCAGCTTAGTAGGGGGGCAGGCAGATACGCAGTATTTT.

With respect to this clonotype: No conserved phenylalanine or tryptophan ends this CDR3, so it is likely a read error. V is TRBV6-5 and J is TRBJ1-1, with 7 bases fitting TRBD1. J was trimmed by 3 bases and V by 6 bases; bases with no gene match: 7. Germline V gene lookup returns CDR1 MNHEY and CDR2 SVGAGI. The CDR3 is 14 residues long. This CDR3 is CASRQGRGDTEAFI. As DNA, the CDR3 is TGTGCCAGCAGACAGGGGCGGGGTGACACTGAAGCTTTCATT.

This clonotype rates as medium-sized (0.01 to 0.1%). This rearrangement joins TRBV6-5 to TRBJ2-7, with no clear D. V lost 2 bases, J lost 6 bases, and 11 bases lay in between. There are 13 residues in the CDR3. Per the germline V gene, CDR1 is MNHEY and CDR2 is SVGAGI. Written as DNA, the CDR3 is TGTGCCAGCAGTTACATGTCAGGCAGCGAGCAGTACTTC. It specifies CASSYMSGSEQYF.

V and J are TRBV15 and TRBJ2-4; possibly TRBD2 for D (6 bases). CDR3 length: 16 amino acids. The germline gives CDR1 LNHNV, CDR2 YYDKDF (reference sequence). V lost 4 bases and J 1 base, leaving 14 bases between the germline ends. In nucleotides, the CDR3 is TGTGCCACCAGCAAATGGGGGGACGGGGCCAAAAACATTCAGTACTTC. Translating gives CATSKWGDGAKNIQYF. Full variable domain (missing parts from reference TRBV15 and TRBJ2-4): DAMVIQNPRYQVTQFGKPVTLSCSQTLNHNVMYWYQQKSSQAPKLLFHYYDKDFNNEADTPDNFQSRRPNTSFCFLDIRSPGLGDTAMYLCATSKWGDGAKNIQYFGAGTRLSVL.

This clonotype is deemed medium-sized. The chain is built from TRBV7-2 and TRBJ1-6; 9 bases are shared with TRBD1. CDR3 length: 17 amino acids. Germline-derived CDR1 and CDR2 are SGHTA and FQGNSA. Trimming at V came to 5 bases and at J to 10 bases, leaving 15 bases not matched to a gene. CDR3: CASSPHDAGQGKSPLHF. CDR3 bases: TGTGCCAGCAGCCCCCACGATGCGGGACAGGGTAAATCACCCCTCCACTTT.

CDR3 protein: CSAGGQGANRVAEAFF. The CDR3 bases are TGCAGCGCCGGAGGACAGGGGGCCAACCGGGTAGCTGAAGCTTTCTTT. The chain joins TRBV29-1 to TRBJ1-1; 11 bases agree with TRBD1. V lost 7 bases and J lost 6; bases outside the gene matches: 16. The CDR3 length is 16 residues. CDR1 and CDR2 (germline): SQVTM, ANQGSEA.

The chain couples TRBV10-2 to TRBJ2-4, with TRBD2 matching 12 bases. The germline CDR1 and CDR2 sequences are WSHSY and SAAADI. Trimming took 6 bases from V and 3 from J; bases not matched to a gene: 12. The CDR3 is 18 amino acids. The CDR3 DNA is TGCGCCAGCAGCGCGACTAGCGGGAGATATGGGGGCAAAAACATTCAGTACTTC. Translating gives CASSATSGRYGGKNIQYF.

This clonotype was detected only once. The chain joins TRBV6-5 to TRBJ2-7; TRBD1 agrees at 9 bases. The trim removed 10 bases at V and 4 bases at J, leaving 14 bases unmatched. The CDR3 has 15 amino acids. The germline V gene encodes CDR1 MNHEY and CDR2 SVGAGI. The CDR3 bases are TGTGCCACTAGAGACCCCGGGACAGGGCTGTACGAGCAGTACTTC. Residues: CATRDPGTGLYEQYF.

The genes are TRBV7-6 and TRBJ2-5, with 7 bases matching TRBD1. The CDR3 consists of 13 residues. J gave up 3 bases and V 2 bases, and 0 bases lay outside the gene matches. CDR1 SGHVS and CDR2 FNYEAQ come from the germline V gene. CDR3 region: CASSLTGEETQYF. CDR3 nucleotides: TGTGCCAGCAGCTTAACAGGGGAAGAGACCCAGTACTTC.

This clonotype has only a few counts. The chain couples TRBV7-9 to TRBJ1-1; D unresolved. The ends were cut back, 5 bases at V and 12 bases at J, with 13 bases in the middle. Germline CDR1 reads SEHNR; CDR2 reads FQNEAQ (reference sequence). CDR3 length: 11 residues. CDR3 DNA: TGTGCCAGCAGCCTCGAGGCAAACCCTTTCTTT. Its translation: CASSLEANPFF.

On this clonotype: A much more abundant neighbour one base away suggests this may be a read error. This chain connects TRBV29-1 to TRBJ1-1; D unresolved. V lost 3 bases, J lost 7 bases, and 15 bases lay in between. Germline CDR1 SQVTM, CDR2 ANQGSEA. The CDR3 totals 13 residues. DNA for the CDR3: TGCAGCGTTGACTTGCGGGGAGCCGGTGAAGCTTTCTTT. Its translation: CSVDLRGAGEAFF.

The CDR3 sequence is CASSRDATYEQYF. Written as DNA, the CDR3 is TGTGCCAGCAGTCGGGACGCAACCTACGAGCAGTACTTC. J is TRBJ2-7 and V is TRBV12-3 or TRBV12-4, with D possibly called TRBD1 or TRBD2 (5 bases each). V lost 5 bases to trimming and J lost 2 bases, with 10 bases between them. This CDR3 has 13 residues.

By share, this clonotype counts as medium-sized (0.01 to 0.1%). The chain couples TRBV7-2 to TRBJ1-1; D call uncertain. Trimming shortened V by 5 bases and J by 7 bases, and 14 bases separated the two germline ends. This CDR3 region has 13 residues. Germline CDR1 and CDR2: SGHTA and FQGNSA. The CDR3 sequence is CASSPAAGLEAFF. CDR3 DNA: TGTGCCAGCAGCCCCGCGGCAGGACTTGAAGCTTTCTTT.

This clonotype was seen a few times. The rearrangement uses TRBV18 and TRBJ1-3; D is perhaps TRBD1 (6 bases). V lost 0 bases and J 0 bases, leaving 15 bases between the germline ends. CDR3 length equals 18 residues. The germline V gene has CDR1 KGHSH and CDR2 LQKENI. CDR3 in DNA: TGTGCCAGCTCACCACCGGGGGCAGCCTCTATCTCTGGAAACACCATATATTTT. Encoded protein: CASSPPGAASISGNTIYF.

The chain combines TRBV10-3 with TRBJ2-3, with TRBD2 identical over 8 bases. Looked up from germline, CDR1 is ENHRY and CDR2 is SYGVKD. V was pared by 4 bases and J by 3 bases, with 3 bases of the junction left unmatched. This CDR3 has 14 residues. This chain's CDR3 is CAISGTSNTDTQYF. Here the CDR3 DNA reads TGTGCCATCAGTGGGACTAGCAATACAGATACGCAGTATTTT.

The chain uses TRBV13 and TRBJ1-4; D gene unclear. The germline V gene encodes CDR1 PRHDT and CDR2 FYEKMQ (reference sequence). Between the trimmed V and J ends, which lost 4 bases and 0 bases, there was a span of 9 bases. This CDR3 is 15 amino acids long. CDR3 loop: CASSSGRSTNEKLFF. The CDR3 bases are TGTGCCAGCAGCTCCGGACGGTCAACTAATGAAAAACTGTTTTTT.